One and the same sample provided the 29 T cell receptor beta chains below, sequenced in a study of blood T cell repertoires in COVID-19. The table came from immunoSEQ multiplex PCR; TCRdb's copy has only in-frame clones and leaves some out. This sample yields some 200,000 clones, of which roughly 85% are seen a single time; approximately 8% belongs to the top ten. Sample: peripheral blood. All receptors come from a woman in her fifties or sixties with acute or convalescent COVID-19.

J is TRBJ2-7 and V is TRBV28; a possible D gene is TRBD2 (5 bases). The germline V gene encodes CDR1 MDHEN and CDR2 SYDVKM. This CDR3 contains 14 residues. V was shortened by 8 bases and J by 3 bases, with 17 bases between the two germline ends. CDR3 nucleotide sequence: TGTGCCAGCTCCGGAGGTGGGGTTATCTACGAGCAGTACGTC. Protein: CASSGGGVIYEQYV.

This rearrangement joins TRBV5-1 to TRBJ2-1; weak D call: TRBD2 (6 bases). Germline V gene lookup returns CDR1 SGHRS and CDR2 YFSETQ. Between the trimmed V and J ends, which lost 4 bases and 6 bases, there was a span of 11 bases. The CDR3 runs 13 residues. The CDR3 is CASSHQTSNEQFF. The CDR3 DNA reads as TGCGCCAGCAGCCACCAGACTAGCAATGAGCAGTTCTTC.

This clone appeared once. The chain joins TRBV3-1 (or the pseudogene TRBV3-2) to TRBJ1-2, with D perhaps TRBD1 (5 bases). Germline V gives CDR1 LGHDT, CDR2 YNNKEL (reference sequence). The CDR3 has 16 residues. Trimming removed 0 bases from V and 4 bases from J, with 15 bases in between. For the CDR3, the DNA is TGTGCCAGCAGCCAAGATCTGGCTCAAGGGGCCTATGGCTACACCTTC. Translated, it gives CASSQDLAQGAYGYTF.

The chain carries TRBV2 and TRBJ1-5, with no clear D. Germline CDR1 is SNHLY and CDR2 is FYNNEI. The CDR3 has 12 residues. V was shortened by 4 bases and J by 3 bases, with 4 bases between the two germline ends. The CDR3 sequence is CASSGVNQPQHF. CDR3 DNA: TGTGCCAGCAGTGGAGTCAATCAGCCCCAGCATTTT.

The sample holds a few counts of this clone. The rearrangement links TRBV7-9 to TRBJ1-2, with D perhaps matching TRBD1 (5 bases). The V gene lost 2 bases and the J gene lost 4 bases, with 11 bases spanning the gap. CDR1 is SEHNR, CDR2 FQNEAQ, per germline (reference sequence). This CDR3 has 14 amino acids. The CDR3 DNA reads as TGTGCCAGCAGCTTACTCGGTGACAGCTATGGCTACACCTTC. Its translation is CASSLLGDSYGYTF.

This clone was observed a handful of times. The chain uses TRBV28 and TRBJ2-7, with 11 nucleotides matching TRBD2. The CDR3 length is 15 residues. The germline CDR1 and CDR2 sequences are MDHEN and SYDVKM. V trimming: 6 bases; J trimming: 2 bases; junction bases outside the gene matches: 6. CDR3 nucleotide sequence: TGTGCCAGCAGCTCCGGGACTAGCGGTACCTACGAGCAGTACGTC. Translation: CASSSGTSGTYEQYV.

This chain links TRBV5-1 with TRBJ2-3, with a weak D call TRBD1 (5 bases). Trimming took off 0 bases at V and 2 bases at J, with 7 bases between the two ends. The germline V gene has CDR1 SGHRS and CDR2 YFSETQ. The length of the CDR3 is 14 residues. The CDR3 protein is CASSLAGPTDTQYF. The CDR3 bases are TGCGCCAGCAGCTTGGCAGGGCCCACAGATACGCAGTATTTT.

This chain links TRBV29-1 with TRBJ2-3, with D maybe TRBD2 (7 bases). Germline CDR1 is SQVTM and CDR2 is ANQGSEA. Trimming took 4 bases from V and 3 from J, leaving 17 bases between them. The CDR3 consists of 15 residues. The CDR3 sequence: CSVGASGGGTDTQYF. CDR3 bases: TGCAGCGTTGGGGCTAGCGGAGGGGGGACAGATACGCAGTATTTT.

This chain joins TRBV7-8 and TRBJ1-1; D may be TRBD1 (6 bases). Germline loops: CDR1 SGHVS, CDR2 FQNEAQ. The CDR3 covers 15 residues. V was cut by 4 bases and J by 10 bases, with 22 bases left in between. The CDR3 sequence is CASSSSSTGPQGAFF. The DNA for the CDR3 is TGTGCCAGCAGCTCATCCTCAACAGGGCCCCAGGGAGCTTTCTTT.

The J gene is TRBJ2-4, the V gene TRBV18; 15 bases are a match to TRBD2. The junction had 3 bases not matched to a gene; V was cut back by 0 bases and J by 0 bases. Germline values: CDR1 KGHSH, CDR2 LQKENI. CDR3 length equals 19 residues. The CDR3, as DNA: TGTGCCAGCTCACCACCGGGACTAGCGGGAGGCTTAGCCAAAAACATTCAGTACTTC. Translating gives CASSPPGLAGGLAKNIQYF.

This chain links TRBV5-6 with TRBJ1-3; D is perhaps TRBD1 (6 bases). Germline lookup yields CDR1 SGHDT and CDR2 YYEEEE. The CDR3 sequence is 15 residues long. Trimming took off 5 bases at V and 1 base at J, with 13 bases between the two ends. DNA of the CDR3: TGTGCCAGCAGTTTAACAGGGTATTCTGGAAACACCATATATTTT. Protein sequence: CASSLTGYSGNTIYF.

J is TRBJ2-1 and V is TRBV5-1, with 7 bases lining up with TRBD2. The germline V gene has CDR1 SGHRS and CDR2 YFSETQ. V lost 4 bases to trimming and J lost 4 bases; unmatched junction nucleotides: 11. The CDR3 has 16 amino acids. The CDR3 reads CASSPLAGEGYNEQFF. The CDR3 nucleotides read TGCGCCAGCAGCCCACTGGCGGGAGAAGGGTACAATGAGCAGTTCTTC.

J is TRBJ2-7 and V is TRBV11-2, with 9 bases identical to TRBD2. The trim removed 7 bases at V and 1 base at J, leaving 8 bases unmatched. The CDR3 consists of 15 residues. Germline CDR1 reads SGHAT; CDR2 reads FQNNGV. The CDR3 DNA is TGTGCCAGCACCCCTCGACTAGCGGCTTCCTACGAGCAGTACGTC. Its translation is CASTPRLAASYEQYV.

The gene calls are TRBV7-3 and TRBJ2-3, with 10 nucleotides matching TRBD2. Unmatched junction bases numbered 3, after V lost 6 bases and J lost 0 bases. This CDR3 has 15 amino acids. The germline gives CDR1 SGHTA, CDR2 FQGTGA. The CDR3 region is CASSTAGGSTDTQYF. CDR3 in DNA: TGTGCCAGCAGTACAGCGGGAGGGAGCACAGATACGCAGTATTTT.

This chain links TRBV9 with TRBJ1-1; D is unclear. V lost 1 base and J 2 bases, leaving 6 bases between the germline ends. Germline V gene data show CDR1 as SGDLS and CDR2 as YYNGEE. This CDR3 spans 13 amino acids. CDR3 DNA sequence: TGTGCCAGCAGCGTAACGAGTAACACTGAAGCTTTCTTT. Amino acid sequence: CASSVTSNTEAFF.

The chain combines TRBV9 with TRBJ2-3, with 7 bases lining up with TRBD2. V was clipped by 4 bases and J by 9 bases; unmatched bases: 11. Germline V gene data show CDR1 as SGDLS and CDR2 as YYNGEE. This CDR3 has 14 amino acids. CDR3 in amino acids: CASSPQTSSETQYF. CDR3 coding DNA: TGTGCCAGCAGCCCGCAGACTAGCTCGGAGACGCAGTATTTT.

CDR3 in DNA: TGCAGTGCCTCGAGGGCTGCTGAGCAGTTCTTC. Amino acids: CSASRAAEQFF. The V and J genes are TRBV20-1 and TRBJ2-1; D possibly corresponds to TRBD2 (5 bases). The CDR3 consists of 11 residues. With 6 bases removed from V and 9 bases from J, the gap between germline ends came to 12 bases. Germline V gene lookup returns CDR1 DFQATT and CDR2 SNEGSKA (reference sequence).

This chain connects TRBV19 to TRBJ1-5; TRBD1 aligns across 7 bases. CDR3 length: 13 residues. Germline values: CDR1 LNHDA, CDR2 SQIVND (reference sequence). The V segment lost 11 bases and the J segment 6 bases; nucleotides outside the gene matches: 10. CDR3: CAGQQGPGQPQHF. The CDR3 DNA follows: TGTGCCGGACAACAGGGGCCGGGTCAGCCCCAGCATTTT.

To note about this clone: Its ends do not fully match the called genes, so a read error is possible. The chain links TRBV7-7 to TRBJ2-1, with 12 positions matching TRBD2. From germline, CDR1 is SSHAT and CDR2 FNYEAQ (reference sequence). This CDR3 has 15 amino acids. The CDR3 is CASSPTSGGYNEQFF. CDR3 DNA: TGTGCTAGCAGCCCGACTAGCGGGGGCTACAATGAGCAGTTCTTC.

The chain uses TRBV4-1 and TRBJ2-3, with 10 bases aligning to TRBD2. The CDR3 covers 16 residues. Trimming at V came to 2 bases and at J to 2 bases, leaving 4 bases not matched to a gene. The germline V gene has CDR1 MGHRA and CDR2 YSYEKL. CDR3 loop: CASSQLAGVHTDTQYF. The CDR3 nucleotides are TGCGCCAGCAGCCAACTAGCGGGAGTTCACACAGATACGCAGTATTTT.

This rearrangement joins TRBV18 to TRBJ2-7, with 8 bases identical to TRBD1. The CDR3 consists of 15 residues. The germline gives CDR1 KGHSH, CDR2 LQKENI. The V and J ends lost 2 bases and 4 bases, in that order; junction bases with no gene match: 7. The CDR3 loop is CASSPEQGGAYEQYF. Written as DNA, the CDR3 is TGTGCCAGCTCACCAGAACAGGGGGGAGCGTACGAGCAGTACTTC.

This chain links TRBV28 with TRBJ1-2; TRBD1 matches 7 bases. V lost 10 bases to trimming and J lost 4 bases; unmatched junction nucleotides: 6. There are 12 residues in the CDR3. Germline V lookup: CDR1 MDHEN, CDR2 SYDVKM. The CDR3 sequence: CATSGTVYGYTF. CDR3 bases: TGTGCCACCTCCGGGACAGTCTATGGCTACACCTTC.

This chain joins TRBV3-1 (or the pseudogene TRBV3-2) and TRBJ1-1; 7 bases are shared with TRBD1. Germline CDR1 LGHDT, CDR2 YNNKEL (reference sequence). Trimming took 3 bases from V and 0 from J; bases not matched to a gene: 4. The CDR3 loop spans 15 amino acids. The CDR3 DNA reads as TGTGCCAGCAGCCAGCTGGGACAGATGAACACTGAAGCTTTCTTT. Amino acid sequence: CASSQLGQMNTEAFF.

The rearrangement joins TRBV12-5 to TRBJ2-5; 10 bases map to TRBD1. The CDR3 spans 13 residues. Germline CDR1 reads LGHNT; CDR2 reads FRNRAP. V gave up 6 bases and J gave up 5 bases; unmatched junction bases: 3. The CDR3 is CASGTDRGETQYF. In nucleotides, the CDR3 is TGTGCTAGTGGCACGGACAGGGGGGAGACCCAGTACTTC.

The rearrangement joins TRBV3-1 (or the pseudogene TRBV3-2) to TRBJ2-1, with 12 bases lining up with TRBD2. CDR3 length: 15 residues. Trimming at V came to 5 bases and at J to 3 bases, leaving 2 bases not matched to a gene. Germline lookup yields CDR1 LGHDT and CDR2 YNNKEL (reference sequence). As DNA, the CDR3 is TGTGCCAGCAGCTGGGGACTAGCGGGCTACAATGAGCAGTTCTTC. Residues: CASSWGLAGYNEQFF.

The V gene is TRBV3-1 (or the pseudogene TRBV3-2), the J gene TRBJ2-3; 12 positions agree with TRBD2. J was trimmed by 6 bases and V by 2 bases; bases with no gene match: 3. Looked up from germline, CDR1 is LGHDT and CDR2 is YNNKEL (reference sequence). The CDR3 covers 15 residues. CDR3: CASSQPGLAGDTQYF. The CDR3 region has the DNA TGTGCCAGCAGCCAACCGGGACTAGCGGGTGATACGCAGTATTTT.

The chain is built from TRBV6-5 and TRBJ2-5; 10 bases map to TRBD1. The J segment lost 5 bases and the V segment lost 2 bases, leaving 5 bases of the junction unmatched. Germline V lookup: CDR1 MNHEY, CDR2 SVGAGI. The CDR3 covers 15 residues. The CDR3 spells CASSYGTGVGETQYF. DNA of the CDR3: TGTGCCAGCAGTTACGGGACAGGGGTTGGGGAGACCCAGTACTTC.

This sequence joins TRBV5-1 and TRBJ2-5, with D tentatively TRBD1 (5 bases). The CDR3 extends over 14 amino acids. In germline, CDR1 is SGHRS, CDR2 YFSETQ. Trimming removed 2 bases from V and 3 bases from J, with 11 bases in between. CDR3 bases: TGCGCCAGCAGCTTTGGACACAGCGAAGAGACCCAGTACTTC. It encodes CASSFGHSEETQYF.

Here the CDR3 DNA reads TGTGCCAGCAGTCCCCAAGGGGGGACAGGGGGCGTTTACAATGAGCAGTTCTTC. Translating gives CASSPQGGTGGVYNEQFF. The rearrangement uses TRBV28 and TRBJ2-1; 12 positions agree with TRBD1. J was trimmed by 4 bases and V by 5 bases; bases with no gene match: 12. Germline CDR1 is MDHEN and CDR2 is SYDVKM. This CDR3 region has 18 residues.